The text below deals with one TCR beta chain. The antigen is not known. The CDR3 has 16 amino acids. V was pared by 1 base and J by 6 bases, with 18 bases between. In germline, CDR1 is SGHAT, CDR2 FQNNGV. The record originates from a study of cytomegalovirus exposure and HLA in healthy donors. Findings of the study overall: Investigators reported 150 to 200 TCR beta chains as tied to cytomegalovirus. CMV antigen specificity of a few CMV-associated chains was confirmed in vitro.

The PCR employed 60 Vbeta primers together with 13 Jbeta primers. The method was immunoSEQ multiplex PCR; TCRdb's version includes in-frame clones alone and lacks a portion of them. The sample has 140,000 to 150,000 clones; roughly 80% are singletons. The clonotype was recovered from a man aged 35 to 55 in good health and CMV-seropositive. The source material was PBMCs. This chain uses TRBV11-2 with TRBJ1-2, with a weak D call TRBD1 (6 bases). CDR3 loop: CASSLGGLQGLDGYTF. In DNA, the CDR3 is TGTGCCAGCAGCTTAGGTGGGCTACAGGGATTGGATGGCTACACCTTC.